The 15 T cell receptor beta chains below come from one sample, sequenced in a study of cytomegalovirus exposure and HLA in healthy donors. Primers: 60 Vbeta forward and 13 Jbeta reverse. Sequencing used immunoSEQ multiplex PCR; TCRdb keeps in-frame clones, though not all of them. The sample consists of some 130,000 clones, around 85% of them appearing once. The sequencing input was PBMCs. The origin of the receptors is a boy aged 10-17 years in good health and CMV-seronegative.

The V and J genes are TRBV6-1 and TRBJ1-1; possibly TRBD1 for D (6 bases). The CDR3 length is 15 residues. The V gene lost 4 bases and the J gene lost 4 bases, with 16 bases spanning the gap. CDR1 is MNHNS, CDR2 SASEGT, per germline. In DNA, the CDR3 is TGTGCCAGCAGTGCCCGACAGGCCGGTGGCACTGAAGCTTTCTTT. This codes for CASSARQAGGTEAFF.

The chain employs TRBV27 and TRBJ1-2; weak D call: TRBD1 (6 bases). The CDR3 has 15 amino acids. Germline CDR1 MNHEY, CDR2 SMNVEV (reference sequence). The germline V and J ends were trimmed by 4 bases and 4 bases, with 16 bases remaining between them. The CDR3 loop is CASSSPAQGSYGYTF. CDR3 coding DNA: TGTGCCAGCAGTTCCCCCGCACAGGGCTCCTATGGCTACACCTTC.

The chain uses TRBV4-3 and TRBJ2-3, with 7 bases that match TRBD2. There are 17 residues in the CDR3. Unmatched junction bases numbered 19, after V lost 4 bases and J lost 9 bases. Germline values: CDR1 LGHNA, CDR2 YSLEER. CDR3 sequence (DNA): TGCGCCAGCAGCCTCCTGGGAGGGACTCCACTACCGGACACGCAGTATTTT. Translating gives CASSLLGGTPLPDTQYF.

The CDR3 coding sequence is TGTGCCAGCAGCCTGACAGGGGGTAGCTACAATGAGCAGTTCTTC. As protein: CASSLTGGSYNEQFF. V gene TRBV7-9 combines with J gene TRBJ2-1, with 9 bases identical to TRBD1. This CDR3 is built from 15 residues. Germline V gene lookup returns CDR1 SEHNR and CDR2 FQNEAQ (reference sequence). After removal of 5 bases from V and 3 bases from J, the junction contained 5 bases not matched to a gene. Full variable domain (outside the CDR3, taken from reference TRBV7-9 and TRBJ2-1): DTGVSQNPRHKITKRGQNVTFRCDPISEHNRLYWYRQTLGQGPEFLTYFQNEAQLEKSRLLSDRFSAERPKGSFSTLEIQRTEQGDSAMYLCASSLTGGSYNEQFFGPGTRLTVL.

There are a few counts of this clone. The V and J genes are TRBV25-1 and TRBJ1-1; no clear D gene. Deletions cut 3 bases from V and 2 bases from J, with 7 bases between. CDR1 is MGHDK, CDR2 SYGVNS, per germline. The CDR3 length is 13 residues. Here the CDR3 reads CASSEYRNTEAFF. The DNA of the CDR3 is TGTGCCAGCAGTGAGTACAGAAACACTGAAGCTTTCTTT.

The chain combines TRBV4-1 with TRBJ2-7, with 7 bases matching TRBD2. This CDR3 is 12 amino acids long. Per germline, CDR1 MGHRA and CDR2 YSYEKL. The V gene end was trimmed by 3 bases and the J gene end by 6 bases; junction bases not matched to a gene: 2. CDR3 protein: CASSHPGGEQYF. The CDR3 DNA reads as TGCGCCAGCAGCCACCCGGGGGGCGAGCAGTACTTC.

The rearrangement links TRBV7-2 to TRBJ1-6; 9 nucleotides match TRBD1. The CDR3 has 15 amino acids. J was trimmed by 9 bases and V by 5 bases; bases with no gene match: 8. Germline-derived CDR1 and CDR2 are SGHTA and FQGNSA. CDR3 region: CASSRTGAMISPLHF. The CDR3 region has the DNA TGTGCCAGCAGCCGGACAGGGGCAATGATTTCACCCCTCCACTTT.

This rearrangement joins TRBV15 to TRBJ2-5, with a tentative D call TRBD2 (5 bases). Germline V gives CDR1 LNHNV, CDR2 YYDKDF (reference sequence). The CDR3 contains 13 residues. The V end lost 7 bases, the J end lost 2 bases, and 11 bases lay between the germline ends. This CDR3 is CATTEGQQETQYF. The CDR3 DNA reads TGTGCCACCACTGAGGGCCAGCAAGAGACCCAGTACTTC.

The chain recombines TRBV4-2 with TRBJ1-2; D not resolved. V was pared by 0 bases and J by 4 bases, with 12 bases between. The germline V gene has CDR1 LGHNA and CDR2 YNFKEQ. There are 15 residues in the CDR3. CDR3 in DNA: TGTGCCAGCAGCCAAGACAGAGGGCGCACCTATGGCTACACCTTC. Its protein product is CASSQDRGRTYGYTF.

The rearrangement links TRBV23-1 to TRBJ1-2; D might be TRBD1 (6 bases). TRBV23-1 belongs to the ORF category, with a function that is uncertain. This CDR3 is 13 amino acids long. V dropped 8 bases and J dropped 8 bases, with 18 bases sitting between them. CDR3 nucleotides: TGCGCCAGCGGTGGGGGGGGCGACGGAGGCTACACCTTC. This sequence encodes CASGGGGDGGYTF.

The chain has TRBV19 and TRBJ2-7; D is unresolved. CDR3 size: 14 residues. CDR1 and CDR2 from the germline V gene are LNHDA and SQIVND (reference sequence). Trimming cost V 4 bases and J 7 bases, with 17 bases left between them. Written as DNA, the CDR3 is TGTGCCAGTAGTAGTGAATCGCCTGCCGGGGAGCAGTACTTC. It is translated as CASSSESPAGEQYF.

This clone was detected only a few times. In the same sample, other DNA sequences code for this CDR3. The genes are TRBV6-1 and TRBJ1-1, with D perhaps TRBD1 (5 bases). V was pared by 3 bases and J by 1 base, with 9 bases between. Per germline, CDR1 MNHNS and CDR2 SASEGT. The CDR3 runs 14 residues. The CDR3 loop reads CASSDRQGNTEAFF. The CDR3 DNA sequence: TGTGCCAGCAGTGACAGGCAGGGGAACACTGAAGCTTTCTTT.

This clone was seen more than once but under ten times. The chain carries TRBV5-4 and TRBJ1-1; tentative D call: TRBD1 (5 bases). Germline CDR1 and CDR2: SGHNT and YYREEE (reference sequence). V was trimmed by 4 bases and J by 6 bases, leaving 16 bases between them. This CDR3 region has 14 residues. CDR3 amino acids: CASSQEDPGAEAFF. In DNA, the CDR3 is TGTGCCAGCAGCCAAGAAGACCCGGGGGCTGAAGCTTTCTTT.

This chain uses TRBV19 with TRBJ1-6; 10 bases agree with TRBD1. The CDR3 is 16 amino acids. The trim removed 7 bases at V and 9 bases at J, leaving 12 bases unmatched. Germline V gives CDR1 LNHDA, CDR2 SQIVND (reference sequence). CDR3 sequence: CASTTLGQGFASPLHF. CDR3 bases: TGTGCCAGTACCACACTGGGACAGGGGTTCGCTTCACCCCTCCACTTT.

The CDR3 reads CASSLKAGGGTGELFF. Here the CDR3 DNA reads TGCGCCAGCAGCTTAAAAGCGGGAGGGGGCACCGGGGAGCTGTTTTTT. The rearrangement joins TRBV5-1 to TRBJ2-2; 10 nucleotides line up with TRBD2. The germline V gene encodes CDR1 SGHRS and CDR2 YFSETQ. Trimming took 2 bases from V and 4 from J; bases not matched to a gene: 5. CDR3 length: 16 amino acids.